Below, 27 T cell receptor beta chains from the same sample are listed, as sequenced in a study of shared T cell receptors in the human thymus. The assay was immunoSEQ multiplex PCR, and TCRdb's table has in-frame clones only and misses some. The sample records approximately 660,000 clones, approximately 90% being singletons. A further study also used this sample, focusing on human thymus T cells.

Sequenced sample: thymocytes. All receptors come from a boy less than two years old with a congenital heart defect.

This clone has just one count. The DNA of the CDR3 is TGTGCCAGCAGTTGCAGCAACAGGGTAGGGGCCAATCAGCCCCAGCATTTT. Translated, it gives CASSCSNRVGANQPQHF. The chain is built from TRBV28 and TRBJ1-5; TRBD1 might be the D (6 bases). V lost 4 bases, J lost 3 bases, and 19 bases lay in between. The CDR3 is 17 amino acids. Germline loops: CDR1 MDHEN, CDR2 SYDVKM.

The chain employs TRBV5-4 and TRBJ2-7; the match to TRBD1 covers 8 bases. V shed 4 bases, J shed 2 bases, and the junction held 14 bases outside the gene matches. This CDR3 comprises 17 residues. The V gene's germline CDR1 is SGHNT and CDR2 YYREEE (reference sequence). The CDR3 here is CASSELVGQGGAYEQYF. Written as DNA, the CDR3 is TGTGCCAGCAGCGAACTGGTCGGACAGGGTGGAGCCTACGAGCAGTACTTC.

With respect to this clone: The same CDR3 is also encoded by other DNA sequences in this sample. The chain joins TRBV5-1 to TRBJ2-3; 9 nucleotides align to TRBD2. V lost 2 bases and J lost 2; bases outside the gene matches: 3. The CDR3 is 15 amino acids. Germline CDR1 is SGHRS and CDR2 is YFSETQ. The CDR3 sequence: CASSLAGGPTDTQYF. The CDR3 DNA follows: TGCGCCAGCAGCTTAGCGGGAGGACCCACAGATACGCAGTATTTT.

The DNA for the CDR3 is TGCGCCAGCAGCCAAGAGGGGACACTAGCGGGAGCCCCGCTAGCCAAAAACATTCAGTACTTC. Translated, it gives CASSQEGTLAGAPLAKNIQYF. The V call is TRBV4-1, the J call TRBJ2-4; TRBD2 agrees at 11 bases. The CDR3 contains 21 residues. CDR1 MGHRA and CDR2 YSYEKL come from the germline V gene. After removal of 0 bases from V and 0 bases from J, the junction contained 13 bases not matched to a gene.

This chain connects TRBV6-5 to TRBJ1-5; a possible D gene is TRBD1 (5 bases). In germline, CDR1 is MNHEY, CDR2 SVGAGI. V shed 8 bases and J shed 2 bases, with 7 bases lying between them. The CDR3 contains 12 residues. The chain's CDR3 is CASQGGNQPQHF. The CDR3 nucleotides read TGTGCCAGCCAGGGCGGCAATCAGCCCCAGCATTTT.

The chain joins TRBV5-1 to TRBJ1-1; D may be TRBD1 (6 bases). Germline assignment: CDR1 SGHRS and CDR2 YFSETQ. V was shortened by 4 bases and J by 1 base, with 8 bases between the two germline ends. The CDR3 totals 13 residues. This chain's CDR3 is CASSRTENTEAFF. In DNA form, the CDR3 reads TGCGCCAGCAGCCGGACAGAGAACACTGAAGCTTTCTTT.

This rearrangement joins TRBV11-3 to TRBJ2-7, with D perhaps TRBD1 (5 bases). The length of the CDR3 is 16 residues. The V and J ends lost 5 bases and 1 base respectively, with 18 bases between them. CDR1 SGHNT and CDR2 YENEEA come from the germline V gene. DNA for the CDR3: TGTGCCAGCAGCCGGAATGCAGGGTTAGAATCCTACGAGCAGTACTTC. Residues: CASSRNAGLESYEQYF.

For the CDR3, the DNA is TGTGCCAGCAGCCGAGGGACAGGGGTGGCTTCCTACGAGCAGTACTTC. Amino acid sequence: CASSRGTGVASYEQYF. This chain connects TRBV14 to TRBJ2-7; 10 bases fit TRBD1. The germline CDR1 and CDR2 sequences are SGHDN and FVKESK. The CDR3 is made up of 16 amino acids. Trimming took 4 bases from V and 1 from J; bases not matched to a gene: 7.

CDR3 DNA sequence: TGTGCCAGCAGCCACATGCAGGGAAAGAACACTGAAGCTTTCTTT. This gives the protein CASSHMQGKNTEAFF. The chain has TRBV11-3 and TRBJ1-1; tentative D call: TRBD1 (5 bases). Germline V lookup: CDR1 SGHNT, CDR2 YENEEA. The CDR3 runs 15 residues. Trimming took 5 bases from V and 1 from J, leaving 14 bases between them. Together with reference TRBV11-3 and TRBJ1-1, the CDR3 gives the full variable domain: EAGVVQSPRYKIIEKKQPVAFWCNPISGHNTLYWYLQNLGQGPELLIRYENEEAVDDSQLPKDRFSAERLKGVDSTLKIQPAELGDSAVYLCASSHMQGKNTEAFFGQGTRLTVV.

The CDR3 DNA reads TGCAGCGTCTTTCCGGGACTGTTAGCCAAAAACATTCAGTACTTC. Its translation is CSVFPGLLAKNIQYF. The chain employs TRBV29-1 and TRBJ2-4, with D possibly TRBD2 on 6 matching bases. V dropped 6 bases and J dropped 0 bases, with 15 bases sitting between them. The CDR3 spans 15 residues. The germline CDR1 and CDR2 sequences are SQVTM and ANQGSEA.

The genes are TRBV21-1 and TRBJ2-1; the table's TRBD2 call for D was not verified on the DNA. TRBV21-1 represents a pseudogene. The CDR3 covers 17 residues. The CDR3 is CASSKPNRRREYNEQFF. For the CDR3, the DNA is TGTGCCAGCAGCAAACCCAACCGACGGCGGGAGTACAATGAGCAGTTCTTC.

The V gene is TRBV14, the J gene TRBJ2-5; 7 bases match TRBD2. The CDR3 is made up of 16 amino acids. CDR1 SGHDN and CDR2 FVKESK come from the germline V gene. The J segment lost 5 bases and the V segment lost 1 base, leaving 10 bases of the junction unmatched. CDR3: CASSQGGREVWETQYF. CDR3 DNA sequence: TGTGCCAGCAGCCAAGGGGGACGGGAGGTTTGGGAGACCCAGTACTTC.

The rearrangement uses TRBV28 and TRBJ1-5; a weak D match, TRBD1 (6 bases). The germline V gene has CDR1 MDHEN and CDR2 SYDVKM. CDR3 length: 17 residues. V lost 1 base, J lost 7 bases, and 20 bases lay in between. CDR3 protein: CASSLFPYRVERQPQHF. The CDR3 region has the DNA TGTGCCAGCAGTTTATTCCCATACAGGGTTGAGAGGCAGCCCCAGCATTTT. The full variable domain, in which reference TRBV28 and TRBJ1-5 provide the parts outside the CDR3, is DVKVTQSSRYLVKRTGEKVFLECVQDMDHENMFWYRQDPGLGLRLIYFSYDVKMKEKGDIPEGYSVSREKKERFSLILESASTNQTSMYLCASSLFPYRVERQPQHFGDGTRLSIL.

J is TRBJ2-7 and V is TRBV6-1; unclear D gene. Trimming shortened V by 0 bases and J by 3 bases, and 6 bases separated the two germline ends. Germline CDR1 and CDR2: MNHNS and SASEGT. This CDR3 is 13 amino acids long. DNA of the CDR3: TGTGCCAGCAGTGAAGCGCGCAACTACGAGCAGTACTTC. It specifies CASSEARNYEQYF.

V is TRBV7-2 and J is TRBJ1-5, with TRBD1 matching over 7 bases. The CDR3 covers 13 residues. The germline V gene encodes CDR1 SGHTA and CDR2 FQGNSA. CDR3 residues: CAQSTGIYQPQHF. As DNA, the CDR3 is TGTGCACAATCGACAGGGATATATCAGCCCCAGCATTTT.

The count of this clone is one. V is TRBV4-1 and J is TRBJ2-7, with D maybe TRBD2 (5 bases). Germline assignment: CDR1 MGHRA and CDR2 YSYEKL. Trimming pared 4 bases from V and 1 base from J, leaving 14 bases between. The CDR3 runs to 15 residues. Here the CDR3 DNA reads TGCGCCAGCAGCCCCCGGGGAGACACTTCCTACGAGCAGTACTTC. Its translation: CASSPRGDTSYEQYF.

The rearrangement uses TRBV28 and TRBJ2-7, with D possibly matching TRBD2 (5 bases). Trimming removed 2 bases at V and 5 bases at J, with 7 bases between. There are 12 residues in the CDR3. The germline gives CDR1 MDHEN, CDR2 SYDVKM. The CDR3 DNA reads as TGTGCCAGCAGTTTAGTGCGGGACGAGCAGTACTTC. Its protein product is CASSLVRDEQYF.

This chain uses TRBV5-4 with TRBJ2-7; possibly TRBD1 for D (6 bases). In germline, CDR1 is SGHNT, CDR2 YYREEE (reference sequence). V was trimmed by 2 bases and J by 5 bases, leaving 17 bases between them. The CDR3 has 15 residues. CDR3 in amino acids: CASSLGDTGRHEQYF. CDR3 bases: TGTGCCAGCAGCTTAGGGGATACAGGGAGACACGAGCAGTACTTC.

In this sample, this clone turned up once. The chain combines TRBV7-7 with TRBJ2-5; possibly TRBD2 for D (6 bases). The germline V gene encodes CDR1 SSHAT and CDR2 FNYEAQ (reference sequence). V lost 6 bases to trimming and J lost 3 bases, with 14 bases between them. The CDR3 is made up of 14 amino acids. DNA for the CDR3: TGTGCCAGCAGTCCTCTCGGGAGAGAAGAGACCCAGTACTTC. This gives the protein CASSPLGREETQYF.

The chain recombines TRBV30 with TRBJ1-4; TRBD1 might be the D (5 bases). V was shortened by 5 bases and J by 4 bases, with 11 bases between the two germline ends. Germline V lookup: CDR1 GTSNPN, CDR2 SVGIG (reference sequence). The CDR3 extends over 13 amino acids. This chain's CDR3 is CAWEGAGNEKLFF. The CDR3 DNA reads as TGTGCCTGGGAAGGGGCCGGTAATGAAAAACTGTTTTTT.

CDR3 residues: CAWGGSYEQFF. CDR3 nucleotide sequence: TGTGCCTGGGGGGGCTCGTATGAGCAGTTCTTC. The gene calls are TRBV30 and TRBJ2-1; D may be TRBD1 (6 bases). Between the trimmed V and J ends, which lost 5 bases and 8 bases, there was a span of 10 bases. The CDR3 spans 11 residues. The germline gives CDR1 GTSNPN, CDR2 SVGIG (reference sequence).

This chain links TRBV5-4 with TRBJ2-3; 12 positions match TRBD2. Germline CDR1 SGHNT, CDR2 YYREEE (reference sequence). The CDR3 spans 17 residues. V shed 3 bases and J 0 bases; nucleotides not matched to a gene: 5. CDR3 residues: CASSSTSGSESTDTQYF. In DNA form, the CDR3 reads TGTGCCAGCAGCTCGACTAGCGGGAGCGAGAGCACAGATACGCAGTATTTT.

The J gene is TRBJ2-2, the V gene TRBV4-2; D is perhaps TRBD1 (5 bases). CDR3 length equals 14 residues. Trimming took off 3 bases at V and 4 bases at J, with 9 bases between the two ends. Germline-derived CDR1 and CDR2 are LGHNA and YNFKEQ. The CDR3 DNA is TGTGCCAGCAGCCATCACCAGGGCACCGGGGAGCTGTTTTTT. Protein product: CASSHHQGTGELFF.

The rearrangement links TRBV29-1 to TRBJ2-1, with 9 bases identical to TRBD1. The germline gives CDR1 SQVTM, CDR2 ANQGSEA. V lost 6 bases, J lost 2 bases, and 26 bases stayed unmatched. CDR3 size: 21 residues. The CDR3 loop is CSVGTGTFRDRERFAYNEQFF. Here the CDR3 DNA reads TGCAGCGTCGGGACAGGGACCTTCCGGGACCGGGAACGGTTCGCCTACAATGAGCAGTTCTTC.

The rearrangement uses TRBV5-1 and TRBJ2-7, with 16 bases matching TRBD2. J gave up 5 bases and V 4 bases, and 12 bases lay outside the gene matches. The V gene's germline CDR1 is SGHRS and CDR2 YFSETQ. This CDR3 is built from 18 residues. Here the CDR3 DNA reads TGCGCCAGCAGCCCCGGGACTAGCGGGAGGGCCGGGGTCCACGAGCAGTACTTC. Amino acids: CASSPGTSGRAGVHEQYF. Full variable domain (outside the CDR3, taken from reference TRBV5-1 and TRBJ2-7): KAGVTQTPRYLIKTRGQQVTLSCSPISGHRSVSWYQQTPGQGLQFLFEYFSETQRNKGNFPGRFSGRQFSNSRSEMNVSTLELGDSALYLCASSPGTSGRAGVHEQYFGPGTRLTVT.

This chain connects TRBV27 to TRBJ2-3; 9 bases fit TRBD1. The CDR3 covers 16 residues. The germline CDR1 and CDR2 sequences are MNHEY and SMNVEV (reference sequence). V trimming: 0 bases; J trimming: 5 bases; junction bases outside the gene matches: 6. CDR3 nucleotides: TGTGCCAGCAGTTTATCGGCGTCGACAGGGGGAGATACGCAGTATTTT. Amino acids: CASSLSASTGGDTQYF.

The CDR3 bases are TGTGCCAGCAGCTTAGTCCATAGGACAGATTGCTACGAGCAGTACTTC. This codes for CASSLVHRTDCYEQYF. This chain joins TRBV11-2 and TRBJ2-5, with D tentatively TRBD1 (6 bases). The J call may be faulty, since TRBJ2-7 better matches the DNA end. There are 16 residues in the CDR3. Per the germline V gene, CDR1 is SGHAT and CDR2 is FQNNGV.